This TCR beta chain is drawn from a study of regulatory T cells in long-lasting Graves disease. The CDR3 covers 13 residues. V was clipped by 8 bases and J by 0 bases, with 9 bases between them. Germline loops: CDR1 WSHSY, CDR2 SAAADI. TCR beta libraries were built with iRepertoire HTBI primers and Arm-PCR of CDR3 regions. TCRdb re-analysed the multiplex PCR reads in MiXCR, keeping a single row per CDR3 protein. The sample has approximately 560,000 distinct CDR3 sequences; around 15% are singletons. Regarding time point: newly diagnosed GD, antithyroid drugs for less than 3 months. RNA extracted from PBMCs served as the sequencing template. This clonotype has just a few counts. Its antigen is not known. Findings and limits, study-wide: Sharing of public clonotypes was greater in persistent patients (about 3,000) than in new patients (around 880). TRBV28, TRBJ1-2 and TRBJ2-5 were favored in persistent disease.

This sample was shared with a second study, whose subject was T cells in Graves' hyperthyroidism and ophthalmopathy.

The V gene is TRBV10-2, the J gene TRBJ2-3; perhaps TRBD2 as D (6 bases). This clonotype was sampled from a man younger than 35 with Graves disease. Sequences were derived from peripheral blood mononuclear cells (PBMCs), sampled at new diagnosis, from a patient treated with antithyroid drugs. The CDR3 DNA sequence: TGCGCCAGCGGCGGGGATAGCACAGATACGCAGTATTTT. It specifies CASGGDSTDTQYF.